This TCR beta chain comes out of a study of T cell changes during pregnancy in multiple sclerosis. The CDR3 covers 14 residues. Germline V gene sequence: CDR1 GTSNPN, CDR2 SVGIG (reference sequence). V was cut by 3 bases and J by 1 base, with 12 bases left in between. Data came from immunoSEQ multiplex PCR; TCRdb stores just in-frame clones and leaves some out. The repertoire holds 10,000 to 13,000 clones, about 89% seen once, with roughly 5% in the top ten. The chain is built from TRBV30 and TRBJ1-1; the D gene is possibly TRBD1 (6 bases). This sample comprised CD8+ T cells from peripheral blood mononuclear cells, obtained in the first trimester of pregnancy. This TCR derives from a female donor in good health, enrolled as a control in a pregnancy study. In DNA, the CDR3 is TGTGCCTGGAGAATGGGGGCAGGGAACACTGAAGCTTTCTTT. Its protein product is CAWRMGAGNTEAFF.